The clone carrying this T cell receptor (beta chain) was picked up many times. Its antigen remains unidentified. Every patient was untreated before thyroid surgery. The sample is drawn from a study of metastatic and nonmetastatic thyroid tumors. Study-wide points: It was reportedly found that TCR beta diversity was significantly higher in malignant thyroid tumors than in benign nodules, a difference seen in both blood and tumor samples.

TCRdb re-called the PCR reads with MiXCR. The sample records over 30,000 clones, approximately 7.4% being singletons. This TCR came from a female donor with papillary thyroid cancer or a benign thyroid nodule (not recorded which). Some clones in this sample may be carry-over from other donors' samples. The sequencing input was blood.

The DNA for the CDR3 is TGCAGTGCTAGAGTCGGGGAGGGCAACTATGGCTACACCTTC. Translating gives CSARVGEGNYGYTF. The chain links TRBV20-1 to TRBJ1-2; D is undetermined. Trimming pared 1 base from V and 2 bases from J, leaving 11 bases between. This CDR3 spans 14 amino acids. Looked up from germline, CDR1 is DFQATT and CDR2 is SNEGSKA (reference sequence).